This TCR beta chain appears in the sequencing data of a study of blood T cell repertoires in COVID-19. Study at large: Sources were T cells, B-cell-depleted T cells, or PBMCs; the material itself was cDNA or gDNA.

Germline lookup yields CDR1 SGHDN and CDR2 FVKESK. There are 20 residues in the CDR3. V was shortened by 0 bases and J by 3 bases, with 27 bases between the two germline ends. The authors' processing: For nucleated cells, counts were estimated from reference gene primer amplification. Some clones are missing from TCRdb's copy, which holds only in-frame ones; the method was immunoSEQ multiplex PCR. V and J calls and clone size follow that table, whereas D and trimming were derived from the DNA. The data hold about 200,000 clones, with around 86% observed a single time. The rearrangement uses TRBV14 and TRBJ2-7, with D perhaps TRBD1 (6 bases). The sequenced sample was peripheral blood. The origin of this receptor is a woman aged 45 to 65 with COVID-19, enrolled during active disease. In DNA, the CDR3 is TGTGCCAGCAGCCAAGATCAACAGGTTGTGAGTAGGGGGATATTCTACGAGCAGTACGTC. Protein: CASSQDQQVVSRGIFYEQYV.